The rows below give T cell receptor beta chains drawn from one sample of a study of response to subunit inactivated influenza vaccine. MiXCR, applied by TCRdb to the RT-PCR reads, yields one record per CDR3 protein. Among under 500,000 distinct CDR3 sequences listed, roughly 9.8% were seen once. Sequenced here: PBMCs from blood, sampled roughly 6 weeks after vaccination. These receptors were collected from a man aged 45-60 years who received an inactivated influenza vaccine. Each CDR3 is given with its conserved first and last residue. Each record gives: V gene, J gene, CDR3 protein.

>TRBV29-1|TRBJ2-7
CSVDGLAGVPEQYF
>TRBV5-6|TRBJ2-2
CASRGGGPGTGELFF
>TRBV5-6|TRBJ2-3
CASIAGTGYSDTQYF
>TRBV6-1|TRBJ1-6
CASSDSFYNSPLHF
>TRBV15|TRBJ2-1
CATDRGDRALNGQFF
>TRBV28|TRBJ2-3
CASSSSGLPTDTQYF
>TRBV6-2/TRBV6-3|TRBJ1-5
CASSYNSNQPQHF
>TRBV5-1|TRBJ1-1
CASSGGTSSDTEAFF
>TRBV29-1|TRBJ2-3
CSVEDGPSTDTQYF
>TRBV18|TRBJ2-1
CASSDGHSYNEQFF
>TRBV7-9|TRBJ2-7
CASSSPGTSVHEQYF
>TRBV10-3|TRBJ1-4
CAISEAGTATNEKLFF
>TRBV28|TRBJ1-6
CASNGDWVNSPLHF
>TRBV5-5|TRBJ1-1
CASSFGQGRRNTEAFF
>TRBV20-1|TRBJ2-5
CSASLGQLGETQYF
>TRBV12-3/TRBV12-4|TRBJ1-4
CASTKGEKLFF
>TRBV4-3|TRBJ2-3
CASSQGTLMGPDTQYF
>TRBV28|TRBJ2-7
CASSPRGGAWVYEQYF
>TRBV15|TRBJ2-7
CATSSHRDPYEQYF
>TRBV12-3/TRBV12-4|TRBJ2-1
CASSFSGTSGSKYEQFF
>TRBV20-1|TRBJ1-6
CSAERQTNSPLHF
>TRBV12-3/TRBV12-4|TRBJ2-7
CASSSTPSYEQYF
>TRBV15|TRBJ2-3
CATSRRTSGGTQYF
>TRBV29-1|TRBJ2-5
CSESSGGAGETQYF
>TRBV19|TRBJ2-7
CASSPHRGSYEQYF
>TRBV20-1|TRBJ2-1
CSASLAGHYNEQFF
>TRBV9|TRBJ2-3
CASSVAGGLTDTQYF
>TRBV5-1|TRBJ2-3
CASREQGSPTDTQYF
>TRBV7-2|TRBJ2-3
CASSANTDTQYF
>TRBV7-9|TRBJ2-5
CASSFERTGGRETQYF
>TRBV5-5|TRBJ2-6
CASSLRDRESGANVLTF
>TRBV7-8|TRBJ2-3
CASSFGQGFATDTQYF
>TRBV28|TRBJ2-2
CASGRRWTGELFF
>TRBV29-1|TRBJ2-5
CSVAAGVSETQYF
>TRBV12-3/TRBV12-4|TRBJ1-3
CASRETGRNTIYF
>TRBV20-1|TRBJ2-5
CSALQPQTGETQYF
>TRBV15|TRBJ2-7
CATSREARIPYEQYF
>TRBV12-3/TRBV12-4|TRBJ2-3
CASRLTGAENTQYF
>TRBV6-2/TRBV6-3|TRBJ2-1
CASSQTSGGSYNEQFF
>TRBV4-3|TRBJ2-1
CASSLRGASHEQFF
>TRBV5-1|TRBJ1-2
CASSHDTGIGGYTF
>TRBV20-1|TRBJ2-2
CSAKDPSGELFF
>TRBV11-1|TRBJ2-1
CASSLAGLAGGRLTNEQFF
>TRBV12-3/TRBV12-4|TRBJ2-5
CASSPTDFQETQYF
>TRBV28|TRBJ2-7
CATCPYLDRVYEQYF
>TRBV12-3/TRBV12-4|TRBJ2-4
CASSLWLGKNIQYF